This TCR beta chain was documented in a study of human CD4 T cells and Enterobacteriaceae. Sequenced by immunoSEQ multiplex PCR; TCRdb stores in-frame clones only, minus some. The profile shows about 29,000 clones, around 80% of them singletons. Sorting took every CD4+ cell except CD45RA+CCR7+CD95- naive cells, reaching over 95% purity. This CDR3 is 15 amino acids long. CDR1 and CDR2 (germline): SGHTA, FQGNSA. V was pared by 2 bases and J by 10 bases, with 9 bases of the junction left unmatched. The sample comprised memory CD4+ T cells from blood. The source of this sequence is a human donor in good health. The chain couples TRBV7-2 to TRBJ2-5; TRBD2 aligns across 11 bases. The CDR3 region is CASSLITSGRRDQYF. CDR3 coding DNA: TGTGCCAGCAGCTTAATAACTAGCGGGAGAAGGGACCAGTACTTC.